Following are 18 T cell receptor beta chains from one sample sequenced in a study of beta chain features in type 1 diabetes. The study, taken as a whole, reports: When Type 1 diabetes patients were examined, their TCRB CDR3s proved moderately but significantly shorter in all four CD4+ subsets.

No cognate antigen is known for these TCRs. The study reverse transcribed the entire isolated RNA, so it sequenced expressed TCRB transcripts. The repertoire was sequenced with immunoSEQ multiplex PCR; TCRdb's copy has only in-frame clones and lacks some. The sample has 630,000 or so clones, around an eighth seen once; the top ten hold approximately 0.039%. The sequenced material came from naive CD4+ T cells from blood. These TCRs come from a man younger than 35 with type 1 diabetes.

V and J are TRBV30 and TRBJ1-3; D not resolved. Trimming stripped 3 bases from V and 2 bases from J, with 14 bases between. Germline CDR1 is GTSNPN and CDR2 is SVGIG (reference sequence). The CDR3 is made up of 15 amino acids. CDR3 in amino acids: CAWRVTGITGNTIYF. The CDR3 coding sequence is TGTGCCTGGAGAGTTACGGGGATAACTGGAAACACCATATATTTT.

This clone appeared a few times. The CDR3 here is CATYGRDRGGEQYF. The CDR3 DNA is TGTGCCACCTATGGGAGGGACAGGGGAGGCGAGCAGTACTTC. The chain links TRBV10-3 to TRBJ2-7; 10 nucleotides match TRBD1. Per germline, CDR1 ENHRY and CDR2 SYGVKD. V lost 10 bases to trimming and J lost 6 bases; unmatched junction nucleotides: 12. This CDR3 spans 14 amino acids.

The gene calls are TRBV7-9 and TRBJ1-2; D is unclear. Trimming stripped 2 bases from V and 6 bases from J, with 10 bases between. This CDR3 has 13 amino acids. CDR1 and CDR2 (germline): SEHNR, FQNEAQ (reference sequence). CDR3 nucleotide sequence: TGTGCCAGCAGCTTATCCCCACCTAATGGCTACACCTTC. Protein sequence: CASSLSPPNGYTF.

The CDR3 nucleotides are TGTGCCAGCAGCCCCTCCGGGACAGCATACGAGCAGTACTTC. Protein sequence: CASSPSGTAYEQYF. V usage is TRBV7-3 and J usage is TRBJ2-7; 7 bases are shared with TRBD1. The germline gives CDR1 SGHTA, CDR2 FQGTGA. V trimming: 5 bases; J trimming: 4 bases; junction bases outside the gene matches: 8. The CDR3 extends over 14 amino acids.

The chain is built from TRBV7-2 and TRBJ2-4, with a weak D call TRBD1 (5 bases). Germline values: CDR1 SGHTA, CDR2 FQGNSA. Trimming took off 0 bases at V and 4 bases at J, with 13 bases between the two ends. The CDR3 length is 16 residues. Written as DNA, the CDR3 is TGTGCCAGCAGCTTAGCAGGGGCCCACGGAAAAAACATTCAGTACTTC. This gives the protein CASSLAGAHGKNIQYF.

This clone showed up just a few times. The gene calls are TRBV28 and TRBJ2-2, with D hard to call. Germline CDR1 reads MDHEN; CDR2 reads SYDVKM. With 8 bases removed from V and 0 bases from J, the gap between germline ends came to 4 bases. This CDR3 contains 12 residues. The CDR3 sequence is CASRTNTGELFF. The CDR3, as DNA: TGTGCCAGCCGCACGAACACCGGGGAGCTGTTTTTT.

V gene TRBV25-1 combines with J gene TRBJ2-6, with D unresolved. Germline CDR1 reads MGHDK; CDR2 reads SYGVNS. The CDR3 consists of 16 residues. Trimming stripped 1 base from V and 1 base from J, with 8 bases between. CDR3 nucleotide sequence: TGTGCCAGCAGTGAATTTTTAGGATCTGGGGCCAACGTCCTGACTTTC. It yields the protein CASSEFLGSGANVLTF.

This clone has only a few counts. The rearrangement uses TRBV4-1 and TRBJ1-1; 10 bases line up with TRBD1. Germline V lookup: CDR1 MGHRA, CDR2 YSYEKL. J lost 4 bases, V lost 8 bases, and 16 bases had no gene match. The CDR3 extends over 17 amino acids. In DNA form, the CDR3 reads TGCGCCAGCTCCCCCTGGCAGCGGGACAGGGGCCCCACTGAAGCTTTCTTT. Translated: CASSPWQRDRGPTEAFF.

This rearrangement joins TRBV5-1 to TRBJ2-7, with D perhaps TRBD1 (6 bases). Per the germline V gene, CDR1 is SGHRS and CDR2 is YFSETQ. Trimming pared 2 bases from V and 7 bases from J, leaving 10 bases between. The CDR3 has 12 residues. The CDR3 sequence is CASSFPGDEQYF. Here the CDR3 DNA reads TGCGCCAGCAGCTTTCCAGGGGATGAGCAGTACTTC. Combining the CDR3 with reference TRBV5-1 and TRBJ2-7 gives the whole variable domain KAGVTQTPRYLIKTRGQQVTLSCSPISGHRSVSWYQQTPGQGLQFLFEYFSETQRNKGNFPGRFSGRQFSNSRSEMNVSTLELGDSALYLCASSFPGDEQYFGPGTRLTVT.

With regard to this clone: Other DNA sequences of this sample code for an identical CDR3. The chain is built from TRBV9 and TRBJ1-5; D unclear. V lost 0 bases to trimming and J lost 0 bases, with 10 bases between them. The CDR3 spans 16 residues. Germline V gene sequence: CDR1 SGDLS, CDR2 YYNGEE. The CDR3 protein is CASSVGTEYSNQPQHF. The CDR3 DNA reads TGTGCCAGCAGCGTAGGGACGGAATATAGCAATCAGCCCCAGCATTTT. The full variable domain, in which reference TRBV9 and TRBJ1-5 provide the parts outside the CDR3, is DSGVTQTPKHLITATGQRVTLRCSPRSGDLSVYWYQQSLDQGLQFLIQYYNGEERAKGNILERFSAQQFPDLHSELNLSSLELGDSALYFCASSVGTEYSNQPQHFGDGTRLSIL.

The rearrangement joins TRBV29-1 to TRBJ2-1; a possible D gene is TRBD1 (6 bases). Germline CDR1 and CDR2: SQVTM and ANQGSEA. The V end lost 7 bases, the J end lost 1 base, and 11 bases lay between the germline ends. CDR3 length equals 13 residues. This CDR3 is CSATGNSYNEQFF. CDR3 bases: TGCAGCGCCACAGGGAATTCCTACAATGAGCAGTTCTTC.

This chain connects TRBV4-2 to TRBJ2-1; D may be TRBD2 (5 bases). CDR3 length: 18 residues. V gave up 4 bases and J gave up 3 bases, with 22 bases separating them. Germline assignment: CDR1 LGHNA and CDR2 YNFKEQ. The CDR3 reads CASSLSYNDLARYNEQFF. The CDR3 bases are TGTGCCAGCAGCCTTTCTTATAACGATCTAGCCCGCTACAATGAGCAGTTCTTC.

The CDR3 region is CASSLEAANQPQHF. The CDR3 coding sequence is TGTGCCAGCAGCTTAGAAGCGGCCAATCAGCCCCAGCATTTT. The rearrangement links TRBV7-9 to TRBJ1-5; D uncertain. Trimming took off 1 base at V and 3 bases at J, with 7 bases between the two ends. In germline, CDR1 is SEHNR, CDR2 FQNEAQ (reference sequence). The length of the CDR3 is 14 residues.

This clone was picked up a small number of times. This rearrangement joins TRBV7-2 to TRBJ1-2; D remains unclear. This CDR3 is built from 15 residues. Trimming left V 4 bases short and J 8 bases short, with 20 bases between. Germline CDR1 and CDR2: SGHTA and FQGNSA. The CDR3 region has the DNA TGTGCCAGCAGCTCTGGCCCCGTGAAGGTTGAAGGCTACACCTTC. Its translation: CASSSGPVKVEGYTF.

This clone has a handful of counts. The V gene is TRBV7-2, the J gene TRBJ1-5, with D unclear. The CDR3 has 15 residues. CDR1 is SGHTA and CDR2 is FQGNSA in the germline V gene. V was cut by 6 bases and J by 3 bases, with 15 bases left in between. DNA for the CDR3: TGTGCCAGCAGTCCCGCCCTACCGACCAATCAGCCCCAGCATTTT. Its translation is CASSPALPTNQPQHF.

With respect to this clone: At one boundary the junction diverges from the germline segment, which might be a read error. The same CDR3 can be traced to other DNA sequences in this sample. This rearrangement joins TRBV29-1 to TRBJ2-3; D may be TRBD1 or TRBD2 (5 bases each). CDR3 length equals 13 residues. Germline V lookup: CDR1 SQVTM, CDR2 ANQGSEA. CDR3 region: CSAMGPSTDTQYF. CDR3 DNA: TGCAGCGCTATGGGACCTAGCACAGATACACAGTATTTT.

The rearrangement uses TRBV9 and TRBJ1-5, with D tentatively TRBD1 (5 bases). The V gene lost 0 bases and the J gene lost 0 bases, with 7 bases spanning the gap. CDR3 size: 15 residues. Germline V gene lookup returns CDR1 SGDLS and CDR2 YYNGEE. The CDR3 DNA follows: TGTGCCAGCAGCGTAGTAAGGGGTAGCAATCAGCCCCAGCATTTT. Amino acid sequence: CASSVVRGSNQPQHF.

The chain uses TRBV10-3 and TRBJ2-7; D is unclear. This CDR3 comprises 16 residues. Trimming pared 7 bases from V and 4 bases from J, leaving 23 bases between. Germline values: CDR1 ENHRY, CDR2 SYGVKD. DNA for the CDR3: TGTGCCATCACCAACATCCGGGCAACCGAAAGGTACGAGCAGTACTTC. Amino acid sequence: CAITNIRATERYEQYF.